A selection of T cell receptor beta chains follows, all from one sample in a study of shared clonotypes between healthy human individuals. Sequencing used immunoSEQ multiplex PCR; TCRdb keeps in-frame clones, though not all of them. The table lists 400,000 to 600,000 clones, about 75% of them singletons. The sample consisted of PBMCs. These receptors were obtained from a middle-aged woman in good health. Some clones in this sample may be carry-over from other donors' samples. CDR3s include the opening cysteine and the closing phenylalanine or tryptophan. D genes are given only for firm matches. Not all rows give a size; the values are once, few, many and, for expanded clones, a class.

CDR3 DNA: TGTGCCAGCAGCCAAGAAGGACCGTTCTCTGGAAACACCATATATTTT
CDR3 protein: CASSQEGPFSGNTIYF
D gene: .
J gene: TRBJ1-3
CDR3 length: 16
clone size: .
V gene: TRBV4-2

CDR3 DNA: TGTGCCAGCAGTCTCACGGAGGGGAGCTCCTACAATGAGCAGTTCTTC
CDR3 protein: CASSLTEGSSYNEQFF
D gene: .
J gene: TRBJ2-1
CDR3 length: 16
clone size: .
V gene: TRBV27

CDR3 DNA: TGCGCCAGCAGCTTGAGAGCAGGAGGACAGGGGGGCACTGAAGCTTTCTTT
CDR3 protein: CASSLRAGGQGGTEAFF
D gene: TRBD1
J gene: TRBJ1-1
CDR3 length: 17
clone size: .
V gene: TRBV5-1

CDR3 DNA: TGTGCCAGCAGCCCTGGACTAGCGGGAGAAGAGACCCAGTACTTC
CDR3 protein: CASSPGLAGEETQYF
D gene: TRBD2
J gene: TRBJ2-5
CDR3 length: 15
clone size: .
V gene: TRBV5-8

CDR3 DNA: TGTGCCAGCAGTGAAATAGGGGCTGGCGAGCAGTACTTC
CDR3 protein: CASSEIGAGEQYF
D gene: .
J gene: TRBJ2-7
CDR3 length: 13
clone size: .
V gene: TRBV25-1

CDR3 DNA: TGTGCCACCAGCAGAGTGGGGGGATCGCGCTCCTACGAGCAGTACTTC
CDR3 protein: CATSRVGGSRSYEQYF
D gene: .
J gene: TRBJ2-7
CDR3 length: 16
clone size: once
V gene: TRBV15

CDR3 DNA: TGTGCCAGCAGCTTACAGGACACCAACAATGAGCAGTTCTTC
CDR3 protein: CASSLQDTNNEQFF
D gene: .
J gene: TRBJ2-1
CDR3 length: 14
clone size: once
V gene: TRBV7-9

CDR3 DNA: TGTGCCAGCAGCTTAGCGGCTAGCGGGAACTACAATGAGCAGTTCTTC
CDR3 protein: CASSLAASGNYNEQFF
D gene: TRBD2
J gene: TRBJ2-1
CDR3 length: 16
clone size: .
V gene: TRBV11-2

CDR3 DNA: TGTGCCAGCAGCACGGGACAGGGAGATATGCAGCAGTACTTC
CDR3 protein: CASSTGQGDMQQYF
D gene: TRBD1
J gene: TRBJ2-7
CDR3 length: 14
clone size: .
V gene: TRBV5-6

CDR3 DNA: TGTGCCAGCAGCTTAGATCGGGCTAGCGGGAGGGACAATGAGCAGTTCTTC
CDR3 protein: CASSLDRASGRDNEQFF
D gene: TRBD2
J gene: TRBJ2-1
CDR3 length: 17
clone size: .
V gene: TRBV11-3

CDR3 DNA: TGCGCCAGCAGTGAGCAGGGGGACTCCTACGAGCAGTACTTC
CDR3 protein: CASSEQGDSYEQYF
D gene: TRBD1
J gene: TRBJ2-7
CDR3 length: 14
clone size: .
V gene: TRBV10-2

CDR3 DNA: TGCGCCAGCAGTGGAGAGGGGCAGCCCCAGCATTTT
CDR3 protein: CASSGEGQPQHF
D gene: .
J gene: TRBJ1-5
CDR3 length: 12
clone size: .
V gene: TRBV10-2

CDR3 DNA: TGTGCCATCAGAACCGGGACAGAGAACTATGGCTACACCTTC
CDR3 protein: CAIRTGTENYGYTF
D gene: TRBD1
J gene: TRBJ1-2
CDR3 length: 14
clone size: .
V gene: TRBV10-3

CDR3 DNA: TGTGCCAGCAGTTTAGTTTACGAGCAGTACTTC
CDR3 protein: CASSLVYEQYF
D gene: .
J gene: TRBJ2-7
CDR3 length: 11
clone size: .
V gene: TRBV28

CDR3 DNA: TGTGCCAGCAAAACCGGGACAGTTCGTTCGGTGACCCAGTACTTC
CDR3 protein: CASKTGTVRSVTQYF
D gene: TRBD1
J gene: TRBJ2-5
CDR3 length: 15
clone size: .
V gene: TRBV2

CDR3 DNA: TGTGCCAGCAGTGTACCCTCGTCGGGGCGCTACGAGCAGTACTTC
CDR3 protein: CASSVPSSGRYEQYF
D gene: .
J gene: TRBJ2-7
CDR3 length: 15
clone size: .
V gene: TRBV2

CDR3 DNA: TGTGCCAGCAGCCGCTTGGGGGAGGGAATGGACAATGAGCAGTTCTTC
CDR3 protein: CASSRLGEGMDNEQFF
D gene: TRBD2
J gene: TRBJ2-1
CDR3 length: 16
clone size: .
V gene: TRBV7-9

CDR3 DNA: TGTGCCAGCTCAGAGGGCAGAAACACAGATACGCAGTATTTT
CDR3 protein: CASSEGRNTDTQYF
D gene: .
J gene: TRBJ2-3
CDR3 length: 14
clone size: .
V gene: TRBV18

CDR3 DNA: TGTGCCAGCAGCCCCTCGGAGGGGGGGCTGTACTGGGATACGCAGTATTTT
CDR3 protein: CASSPSEGGLYWDTQYF
D gene: .
J gene: TRBJ2-3
CDR3 length: 17
clone size: .
V gene: TRBV9

CDR3 DNA: TGTGCCAGCAGTTCCCCCGGGACTTCAAACACTGAAGCTTTCTTT
CDR3 protein: CASSSPGTSNTEAFF
D gene: .
J gene: TRBJ1-1
CDR3 length: 15
clone size: .
V gene: TRBV28

CDR3 DNA: TGCGCCAGCAGTCCAGGGGCGTCCTACAATGAGCAGTTCTTC
CDR3 protein: CASSPGASYNEQFF
D gene: .
J gene: TRBJ2-1
CDR3 length: 14
clone size: .
V gene: TRBV5-1

CDR3 DNA: TGTGCCAGTAGTATAATGGCGGGGGCGAATCACGAGCAGTACTTC
CDR3 protein: CASSIMAGANHEQYF
D gene: .
J gene: TRBJ2-7
CDR3 length: 15
clone size: many
V gene: TRBV19

CDR3 DNA: TGTGCCTGGAGTAGACAGGGGGCAGATACGCAGTATTTT
CDR3 protein: CAWSRQGADTQYF
D gene: TRBD1
J gene: TRBJ2-3
CDR3 length: 13
clone size: once
V gene: TRBV30

CDR3 DNA: TGTGCCAGCAGCTTAGCGGGATGGGGCTCCTACAATGAGCAGTTCTTC
CDR3 protein: CASSLAGWGSYNEQFF
D gene: .
J gene: TRBJ2-1
CDR3 length: 16
clone size: .
V gene: TRBV7-8

CDR3 DNA: TGTGCCACCGTGCCTGACGGGTCGAACTCCGAGCAGTACTTC
CDR3 protein: CATVPDGSNSEQYF
D gene: .
J gene: TRBJ2-7
CDR3 length: 14
clone size: .
V gene: TRBV10-3

CDR3 DNA: TGTGCCAGCTCCACATCGGGCGATGGGCTGGAGCAGTACTTC
CDR3 protein: CASSTSGDGLEQYF
D gene: .
J gene: TRBJ2-7
CDR3 length: 14
clone size: .
V gene: TRBV18

CDR3 DNA: TGTGCTAGCAGCTACCGGGTTCGGGATGAGCAGTTCTTC
CDR3 protein: CASSYRVRDEQFF
D gene: .
J gene: TRBJ2-1
CDR3 length: 13
clone size: .
V gene: TRBV7-7

CDR3 DNA: TGTGCCAGCAGCTTGGATGGTCGGACAGGGGATGGCTACACCTTC
CDR3 protein: CASSLDGRTGDGYTF
D gene: TRBD1
J gene: TRBJ1-2
CDR3 length: 15
clone size: .
V gene: TRBV5-4

CDR3 DNA: TGTGCCAGCAGTCAACGAGGGGAGGCCTACGAGCAGTACTTC
CDR3 protein: CASSQRGEAYEQYF
D gene: .
J gene: TRBJ2-7
CDR3 length: 14
clone size: .
V gene: TRBV7-2

CDR3 DNA: TGTGCCAGCAGCGTATCCGGACTGGCGGCAGATACGCAGTATTTT
CDR3 protein: CASSVSGLAADTQYF
D gene: .
J gene: TRBJ2-3
CDR3 length: 15
clone size: few
V gene: TRBV9

CDR3 DNA: TGTGCCAGCAGTGGGGACAGGATGAGCAATCAGCCCCAGCATTTT
CDR3 protein: CASSGDRMSNQPQHF
D gene: TRBD1
J gene: TRBJ1-5
CDR3 length: 15
clone size: .
V gene: TRBV6-1

CDR3 DNA: TGTGCCAGCAGCGGGACAGGAGCCCTCGGTGAGCAGTTCTTC
CDR3 protein: CASSGTGALGEQFF
D gene: .
J gene: TRBJ2-1
CDR3 length: 14
clone size: few
V gene: TRBV21-1

CDR3 DNA: TGTGCCAGCACTACCCGGGCATTGGACTATGGCTACACCTTC
CDR3 protein: CASTTRALDYGYTF
D gene: .
J gene: TRBJ1-2
CDR3 length: 14
clone size: .
V gene: TRBV6-1

CDR3 DNA: TGTGCCAGCAGCTTAGCTGCAGGGGGCGCGGGGGAGACCCAGTACTTC
CDR3 protein: CASSLAAGGAGETQYF
D gene: TRBD1
J gene: TRBJ2-5
CDR3 length: 16
clone size: few
V gene: TRBV7-8

CDR3 DNA: TGTGCCAGCAGCGTCCACGCGGGGGCCCCGACAGATACGCAGTATTTT
CDR3 protein: CASSVHAGAPTDTQYF
D gene: .
J gene: TRBJ2-3
CDR3 length: 16
clone size: .
V gene: TRBV9

CDR3 DNA: TGTGCCAGCAGTTCCAGGGATGATTTGAATGAAGCTTTCTTT
CDR3 protein: CASSSRDDLNEAFF
D gene: .
J gene: TRBJ1-1
CDR3 length: 14
clone size: .
V gene: TRBV28

CDR3 DNA: TGCAGCGGGGGTTGGGTCGCAGGGAGTCCGCAGTACTTC
CDR3 protein: CSGGWVAGSPQYF
D gene: .
J gene: TRBJ2-5
CDR3 length: 13
clone size: .
V gene: TRBV29-1

CDR3 DNA: TGCGCCAGCAGTGAGTCGGGGGTTTACGAGCAGTACTTC
CDR3 protein: CASSESGVYEQYF
D gene: .
J gene: TRBJ2-7
CDR3 length: 13
clone size: .
V gene: TRBV10-1

CDR3 DNA: TGTGCCAGCAGCTTCTATTCTGGGACAGTATCGAACACCGGGGAGCTGTTTTTT
CDR3 protein: CASSFYSGTVSNTGELFF
D gene: TRBD1
J gene: TRBJ2-2
CDR3 length: 18
clone size: .
V gene: TRBV5-6

CDR3 DNA: TGTGCCAGCAGCTTAATGTCCGGGGGACCAGATACGCAGTATTTT
CDR3 protein: CASSLMSGGPDTQYF
D gene: .
J gene: TRBJ2-3
CDR3 length: 15
clone size: .
V gene: TRBV7-2

CDR3 DNA: TGTGCCAGTAGGTCCGGGGAGACCCAGTACTTC
CDR3 protein: CASRSGETQYF
D gene: .
J gene: TRBJ2-5
CDR3 length: 11
clone size: .
V gene: TRBV19

CDR3 DNA: TGTGCCCGCGATTCCGGGCAACCGGACGCTGAAGCTTTCTTT
CDR3 protein: CARDSGQPDAEAFF
D gene: .
J gene: TRBJ1-1
CDR3 length: 14
clone size: .
V gene: TRBV30

CDR3 DNA: TGTGCCAGCAGTGATGGGCTAGGCGACAATGAGCAGTTCTTC
CDR3 protein: CASSDGLGDNEQFF
D gene: .
J gene: TRBJ2-1
CDR3 length: 14
clone size: .
V gene: TRBV6-4